The 12 T cell receptor beta chains given below trace back to one sample, sequenced in a study of cytomegalovirus exposure and HLA in healthy donors. It was with 60 Vbeta and 13 Jbeta primers that the PCR ran. The protocol was immunoSEQ multiplex PCR, while the TCRdb copy is restricted to in-frame clones and leaves out a portion. The sample shows some 150,000 clones, around 70% of them seen only once. Sequencing was carried out using PBMCs. The receptors here all came from a man between 25 and 39 years old in good health and CMV-seronegative.

CDR3 in amino acids: CSVVGGDRGRAYGYTF. CDR3 DNA: TGCAGCGTTGTGGGGGGGGACAGGGGGCGCGCCTATGGCTACACCTTC. The genes are TRBV29-1 and TRBJ1-2; 12 positions match TRBD1. The CDR3 extends over 16 amino acids. With V trimmed by 4 bases and J by 4 bases, 10 bases remained unmatched. Germline V CDR1 and CDR2: SQVTM, ANQGSEA.

This chain joins TRBV28 and TRBJ2-3; TRBD1 matches at 12 bases. Unmatched junction bases numbered 11, after V lost 3 bases and J lost 4 bases. The CDR3 spans 18 residues. Looked up from germline, CDR1 is MDHEN and CDR2 is SYDVKM. The CDR3 sequence is CASSLIPGQGAKSDTQYF. Written as DNA, the CDR3 is TGTGCCAGCAGTTTGATTCCGGGACAGGGGGCAAAGTCAGATACGCAGTATTTT.

This clone was detected only once. The chain links TRBV19 to TRBJ2-2, with 9 bases identical to TRBD1. With 9 bases clipped from V and 2 bases from J, the junction kept 4 bases outside the gene matches. The CDR3 is 14 residues long. Germline CDR1 reads LNHDA; CDR2 reads SQIVND (reference sequence). The CDR3 sequence is CASGQGINTGELFF. The CDR3 coding sequence is TGTGCCAGCGGACAGGGGATAAACACCGGGGAGCTGTTTTTT.

This rearrangement joins TRBV5-4 to TRBJ2-2; a weak D match, TRBD2 (5 bases). Germline V gene data show CDR1 as SGHNT and CDR2 as YYREEE (reference sequence). V was clipped by 2 bases and J by 5 bases, with 13 bases between them. This CDR3 has 15 residues. CDR3 sequence reads: CASSFDYRETGELFF. CDR3 nucleotide sequence: TGTGCCAGCAGCTTCGACTACCGAGAAACCGGGGAGCTGTTTTTT. Full variable domain (missing parts from reference TRBV5-4 and TRBJ2-2): ETGVTQSPTHLIKTRGQQVTLRCSSQSGHNTVSWYQQALGQGPQFIFQYYREEENGRGNFPPRFSGLQFPNYSSELNVNALELDDSALYLCASSFDYRETGELFFGEGSRLTVL.

The chain couples TRBV5-1 to TRBJ2-7, with TRBD2 as a possible D gene (5 bases). This CDR3 comprises 15 residues. Trimming shortened V by 5 bases and J by 3 bases, and 18 bases separated the two germline ends. Germline loops: CDR1 SGHRS, CDR2 YFSETQ. The CDR3: CASRHSTGTDYEQYF. The CDR3 region has the DNA TGCGCCAGCAGACATTCCACGGGAACGGACTACGAGCAGTACTTC.

The chain is built from TRBV7-2 and TRBJ1-6; 8 nucleotides line up with TRBD1. CDR1 and CDR2 (germline): SGHTA, FQGNSA. There are 16 residues in the CDR3. The trim removed 5 bases at V and 4 bases at J, leaving 7 bases unmatched. CDR3 nucleotides: TGTGCCAGCAGCCGGCAGGGGGCGCGGTATAATTCACCCCTCCACTTT. Translated: CASSRQGARYNSPLHF.

This clone was counted between two and nine times. The rearrangement links TRBV6-5 to TRBJ2-5, with TRBD2 matching over 15 bases. The CDR3 totals 15 residues. Germline trimming cut 6 bases from V and 2 bases from J; bases unmatched to any gene: 1. Germline V gene sequence: CDR1 MNHEY, CDR2 SVGAGI. CDR3 sequence reads: CASSGTSGGQETQYF. The CDR3 DNA sequence: TGTGCCAGCAGCGGGACTAGCGGGGGGCAAGAGACCCAGTACTTC.

The sample holds a few counts of this clone. The chain combines TRBV29-1 with TRBJ1-1; TRBD1 is a possible D gene (5 bases). The CDR3 totals 13 residues. Germline V gene data show CDR1 as SQVTM and CDR2 as ANQGSEA. V was clipped by 7 bases and J by 0 bases, with 12 bases between them. This chain's CDR3 is CSDQGDLNTEAFF. The CDR3 DNA reads TGCAGCGACCAAGGGGATTTGAACACTGAAGCTTTCTTT.

The chain links TRBV5-8 to TRBJ1-1, with D possibly TRBD1 on 6 matching bases. This CDR3 is 20 amino acids long. Germline V gene data show CDR1 as SGHTS and CDR2 as YDEGEE. The germline V and J ends were trimmed by 0 bases and 2 bases, with 26 bases remaining between them. CDR3 loop: CASSLGQGKGVTSANTEAFF. The CDR3 DNA sequence: TGTGCCAGCAGCTTGGGCCAGGGGAAGGGGGTAACCTCCGCCAACACTGAAGCTTTCTTT. The entire variable domain, with the rest obtained from reference TRBV5-8 and TRBJ1-1, is as follows: EAGVTQSPTHLIKTRGQQATLRCSPISGHTSVYWYQQALGLGLQFLLWYDEGEERNRGNFPPRFSGRQFPNYSSELNVNALELEDSALYLCASSLGQGKGVTSANTEAFFGQGTRLTVV.

This chain uses TRBV5-1 with TRBJ2-7, with 11 positions matching TRBD1. Trimming cost V 3 bases and J 7 bases; bases outside gene matches: 6. The V gene's germline CDR1 is SGHRS and CDR2 YFSETQ. CDR3 length equals 14 residues. CDR3: CASSSGTGGSEQYF. The CDR3 DNA reads TGCGCCAGCAGCTCCGGGACAGGGGGGAGTGAGCAGTACTTC. Drawing the rest from reference TRBV5-1 and TRBJ2-7, the complete variable domain is KAGVTQTPRYLIKTRGQQVTLSCSPISGHRSVSWYQQTPGQGLQFLFEYFSETQRNKGNFPGRFSGRQFSNSRSEMNVSTLELGDSALYLCASSSGTGGSEQYFGPGTRLTVT.

This clone has just a few counts. This chain links TRBV7-9 with TRBJ2-5; TRBD1 is a possible D gene (5 bases). The germline V gene encodes CDR1 SEHNR and CDR2 FQNEAQ (reference sequence). This CDR3 region has 13 residues. Trimming took 5 bases from V and 5 from J, leaving 12 bases between them. CDR3 bases: TGTGCCAGCAGCCCATCGCAGGGCGAGACCCAGTACTTC. It is translated as CASSPSQGETQYF.

The chain couples TRBV6-6 to TRBJ1-5; 9 positions agree with TRBD1. J lost 2 bases, V lost 7 bases, and 3 bases had no gene match. The CDR3 extends over 14 amino acids. Per the germline V gene, CDR1 is MNHNY and CDR2 is SVGAGI (reference sequence). As DNA, the CDR3 is TGTGCCAGCACTGGGGACAGGGGCAATCAGCCCCAGCATTTT. Residues: CASTGDRGNQPQHF.